Below are 16 T cell receptor beta chains sequenced from a single sample in a study of shared clonotypes between healthy human individuals (dated by TCRdb to between 2020 and 2021). The library came from the immunoSEQ multiplex PCR assay. As stored in TCRdb, this immuneACCESS dataset retains in-frame rearrangements with V and J assigned. A fraction of the clones does not appear; measured against another copy, unresolved V genes explain less than half of the discrepancy, and the remainder lacks a known reason. This sample has about 490,000 clones in its table, and about 72% of those were observed once. Around 12% of the sample is taken by the ten largest. The sample was PBMCs. The receptors were gathered from a woman in her thirties or forties in good health. Some clones in this sample may be carry-over from other donors' samples.

V gene TRBV7-2 combines with J gene TRBJ1-5; 9 positions match TRBD1. Trimming cost V 5 bases and J 4 bases; bases outside gene matches: 6. The V gene's germline CDR1 is SGHTA and CDR2 FQGNSA. The CDR3 extends over 15 amino acids. The CDR3 sequence is CASSPGQGRNQPQHF. In DNA form, the CDR3 reads TGTGCCAGCAGCCCCGGACAGGGGAGGAATCAGCCCCAGCATTTT.

The table lists this clone with a few counts. The rearrangement uses TRBV30 and TRBJ1-1; no firm D call. V lost 5 bases, J lost 1 base, and 11 bases lay in between. This CDR3 has 13 amino acids. The V gene's germline CDR1 is GTSNPN and CDR2 SVGIG (reference sequence). CDR3 coding DNA: TGTGCCTGGGGGCCCTTGACGAACACTGAAGCTTTCTTT. As protein: CAWGPLTNTEAFF.

This clone has ten or more counts. Other DNA sequences from this sample encode an identical CDR3 as well. CDR3 sequence (DNA): TGTGCCAGCAGCTTATCCAGCGGCACAGATACGCAGTATTTT. This encodes CASSLSSGTDTQYF. The rearrangement links TRBV7-2 to TRBJ2-3; D gene ambiguous. V lost 2 bases, J lost 1 base, and 7 bases lay in between. The germline gives CDR1 SGHTA, CDR2 FQGNSA. This CDR3 contains 14 residues.

This chain connects TRBV4-2 to TRBJ2-2; 8 bases are shared with TRBD2. The length of the CDR3 is 19 residues. J lost 4 bases, V lost 6 bases, and 19 bases had no gene match. Germline V gene lookup returns CDR1 LGHNA and CDR2 YNFKEQ. The CDR3 nucleotides are TGTGCCAGCAGGGGAGAGGGCGGTCGCGCGGGAGGCCTCACCGGGGAGCTGTTTTTT. Translated: CASRGEGGRAGGLTGELFF.

Points on this clone: This may be a read error, as it is one base from a much larger clone. J is TRBJ2-7 and V is TRBV7-3; 13 nucleotides line up with TRBD2. CDR3 size: 14 residues. Per germline, CDR1 SGHTA and CDR2 FQGTGA. V lost 5 bases and J lost 5; bases outside the gene matches: 3. As DNA, the CDR3 is TGTGCCAGCAGCCCCGGGACTAGCGGGGACGAGCAGTACTTC. Residues: CASSPGTSGDEQYF.

The chain links TRBV2 to TRBJ1-2; 7 bases are a match to TRBD1. The CDR3 sequence is 13 residues long. With V trimmed by 8 bases and J by 3 bases, 6 bases remained unmatched. Germline CDR1 is SNHLY and CDR2 is FYNNEI. Here the CDR3 DNA reads TGTGCCAGCGAGTCCGGGACAGACTATGGCTACACCTTC. It yields the protein CASESGTDYGYTF.

J is TRBJ2-6 and V is TRBV19; D unresolved. There are 15 residues in the CDR3. V was shortened by 5 bases and J by 0 bases, with 8 bases between the two germline ends. CDR1 and CDR2 (germline): LNHDA, SQIVND (reference sequence). The CDR3, as DNA: TGTGCCAGTAGTGTATCTACCTCTGGGGCCAACGTCCTGACTTTC. Its protein is CASSVSTSGANVLTF. The variable domain in full, completed from reference TRBV19 and TRBJ2-6, reads DGGITQSPKYLFRKEGQNVTLSCEQNLNHDAMYWYRQDPGQGLRLIYYSQIVNDFQKGDIAEGYSVSREKKESFPLTVTSAQKNPTAFYLCASSVSTSGANVLTFGAGSRLTVL.

The chain employs TRBV5-5 and TRBJ2-7; D possibly uses TRBD1 or TRBD2 (7 bases each). The ends were cut back, 4 bases at V and 4 bases at J, with 18 bases in the middle. Germline CDR1 SGHKS, CDR2 YYEKEE (reference sequence). The CDR3 has 15 amino acids. This CDR3 reads CASSQGGAGRYEQYF. Written as DNA, the CDR3 is TGTGCCAGCAGCCAGGGGGGGGCCGGAAGGTACGAGCAGTACTTC.

This clone has only one observation. The chain employs TRBV5-4 and TRBJ1-6; 7 bases match TRBD1. CDR1 and CDR2 from the germline V gene are SGHNT and YYREEE (reference sequence). This CDR3 has 14 residues. The V segment lost 2 bases and the J segment 9 bases; nucleotides outside the gene matches: 5. The CDR3 loop is CASSLGTVFSPLHF. CDR3 bases: TGTGCCAGCAGCTTAGGGACAGTCTTTTCACCCCTCCACTTT.

This clone appeared once. The chain links TRBV7-8 to TRBJ1-1, with D possibly matching TRBD1 (6 bases). The ends were cut back, 5 bases at V and 1 base at J, with 14 bases in the middle. Per germline, CDR1 SGHVS and CDR2 FQNEAQ. This CDR3 comprises 15 residues. The CDR3 region has the DNA TGTGCCAGCAGCCTGTGGGGGGGCAGGAACACTGAAGCTTTCTTT. This gives the protein CASSLWGGRNTEAFF. Filled out from reference TRBV7-8 and TRBJ1-1, the complete variable domain reads GAGVSQSPRYKVAKRGQDVALRCDPISGHVSLFWYQQALGQGPEFLTYFQNEAQLDKSGLPSDRFFAERPEGSVSTLKIQRTQQEDSAVYLCASSLWGGRNTEAFFGQGTRLTVV.

The chain's CDR3 is CASSLGQGRYIQYF. The CDR3 DNA follows: TGTGCCAGCAGCCTGGGACAGGGGCGATACATTCAGTACTTC. The chain couples TRBV11-2 to TRBJ2-4; 10 bases align to TRBD1. Germline CDR1 SGHAT, CDR2 FQNNGV. The CDR3 has 14 amino acids. V shed 5 bases, J shed 8 bases, and the junction held 6 bases outside the gene matches.

The chain joins TRBV28 to TRBJ2-7, with 12 bases that match TRBD1. V gave up 5 bases and J gave up 7 bases; unmatched junction bases: 9. Germline CDR1 and CDR2: MDHEN and SYDVKM. CDR3 length: 15 amino acids. CDR3 sequence (DNA): TGTGCCAGCAGTCTCCGGGACAGGGGGCTGTGGGAGCAGTACTTC. Translated: CASSLRDRGLWEQYF.

This clone was observed a single time. This sequence joins TRBV27 and TRBJ2-4; 10 nucleotides align to TRBD2. Germline CDR1 is MNHEY and CDR2 is SMNVEV (reference sequence). The J segment lost 5 bases and the V segment lost 6 bases, leaving 19 bases of the junction unmatched. This CDR3 has 19 amino acids. The CDR3 DNA follows: TGTGCCAGCAGCTTTAGGAGACTAGCGGGCAGGAGGAGGGAAAACATTCAGTACTTC. Translation gives CASSFRRLAGRRRENIQYF.

This clone has just a few counts. The V and J genes are TRBV19 and TRBJ1-4; 7 bases line up with TRBD1. V gave up 5 bases and J gave up 0 bases; unmatched junction bases: 0. From germline, CDR1 is LNHDA and CDR2 SQIVND (reference sequence). The CDR3 extends over 14 amino acids. CDR3 protein: CASSGTATNEKLFF. CDR3 DNA sequence: TGTGCCAGTAGTGGGACAGCAACTAATGAAAAACTGTTTTTT.

In regard to this clone: A much bigger clone sits one base away, suggesting this may be a read error. The same CDR3 is also encoded by other DNA sequences in this sample. J is TRBJ1-3 and V is TRBV7-9, with 8 bases fitting TRBD1. Germline CDR1 is SEHNR and CDR2 is FQNEAQ (reference sequence). This CDR3 has 15 amino acids. The CDR3 nucleotides are TGCGCCAGCAGCTCGACTGACAGGGGTGGAAACACCATATATTTT. Its translation is CASSSTDRGGNTIYF.

This chain uses TRBV7-2 with TRBJ2-1; D is undetermined. CDR3 size: 15 residues. Per germline, CDR1 SGHTA and CDR2 FQGNSA. V shed 5 bases and J shed 2 bases, with 13 bases lying between them. CDR3 DNA: TGTGCCAGCAGCCCCTTCGAAGGCCCCTACAATGAGCAGTTCTTC. This codes for CASSPFEGPYNEQFF.